This T cell receptor beta chain was captured by sequencing in a study of blood T cell repertoires in COVID-19. Study background: Acute-phase and convalescent COVID-19 samples originated in the United States, Italy and Spain. The cDNA or gDNA used as material had been derived from T cells, B-cell-depleted T cells, or PBMCs.

Germline lookup yields CDR1 SNHLY and CDR2 FYNNEI. The CDR3 is made up of 20 amino acids. J lost 1 base, V lost 6 bases, and 21 bases had no gene match. The authors' processing: Researchers report that nucleated cell counts were estimated from reference gene primer amplification. The method was immunoSEQ multiplex PCR; TCRdb's version includes in-frame clones alone and lacks a portion of them. For V, J and clone size, that table is used; D and trimming come from the DNA. The table includes tens of thousands of clones, approximately 84% detected once. What was sequenced was peripheral blood. The V and J genes are TRBV2 and TRBJ2-4; 7 nucleotides agree with TRBD2. The origin of this receptor is a man aged 80 or over with active or convalescent COVID-19. CDR3 protein: CASRALAGLGGREAKNIQYF. The CDR3 bases are TGTGCCAGCAGGGCCTTGGCGGGGCTAGGAGGGAGGGAGGCCAAAAACATTCAGTACTTC.